The rows below give T cell receptor beta chains drawn from one sample of a study of T cells in Graves' hyperthyroidism and ophthalmopathy. From the multiplex PCR reads, TCRdb called clonotypes with MiXCR, one entry per CDR3 protein. The sample carries hundreds of thousands of distinct CDR3 sequences, less than 15% recorded once. Sample: blood. These receptors came from a woman under 30 with Graves' hyperthyroidism. Both conserved end residues are part of each CDR3. Each record gives: D gene, J gene, clone size, V gene, CDR3 length, CDR3 DNA, CDR3 protein. D genes are given only for firm matches. A clone size is listed for some rows: how often the clone was seen (once, few, many), or a class if it is expanded.

TRBD2	TRBJ2-3	-	TRBV20-1	15	TGCAGTGCTAGAGAGTCCCTAGCGGGACGGGGGACGCAGTATTTT	CSARESLAGRGTQYF
-	TRBJ2-2	many	TRBV9	13	TGTGCCAGCAGCGTCACGAACACCGGGGAGCTGTTTTTT	CASSVTNTGELFF
TRBD1	TRBJ1-2	few	TRBV5-6	13	TGTGCCAGCACCCCAAGGGGGCTCTATGGCTACACCTTC	CASTPRGLYGYTF
-	TRBJ2-7	many	TRBV7-2	13	TGTGCCAGCAGCCCTGGGGGCTCCCGAGAGCAGTACTTC	CASSPGGSREQYF
-	TRBJ1-1	many	TRBV7-8	15	TGTGCCAGCAGCTTGGGAGAGGGGTTGGACACTGAAGCTTTCTTT	CASSLGEGLDTEAFF
-	TRBJ2-5	many	TRBV27	14	TGTGCCAGCAGTTTATCCCGAAGTCGGGAGACCCAGTACTTC	CASSLSRSRETQYF
-	TRBJ1-2	-	TRBV27	13	TGTGCCAGCAGTTTATCGGGGCCATGGGGCTACACCTTC	CASSLSGPWGYTF
TRBD1	TRBJ1-1	-	TRBV29-1	15	TGCAGCGTTCCCACGCTGACAGGGCGGGATACTGAAGCTTTCTTT	CSVPTLTGRDTEAFF
-	TRBJ2-7	many	TRBV20-1	12	TGCAGTGCTAGAGGGCCAATCTACGAGCAGTACTTC	CSARGPIYEQYF
TRBD1	TRBJ2-7	few	TRBV11-2	17	TGTGCCAGCAGCTCGGCCCGAGACAGGGTTGGGACGTACGAGCAGTACTTC	CASSSARDRVGTYEQYF
-	TRBJ2-1	many	TRBV18	14	TGTGCCAGCTCACCACGGGGCGGCATCGGTGAGCAGTTCTTC	CASSPRGGIGEQFF
-	TRBJ2-5	many	TRBV9	17	TGTGCCAGCAGCGAGGGCCAAGCCGGCCGTATACAAGAGACCCAGTACTTC	CASSEGQAGRIQETQYF
-	TRBJ2-1	many	TRBV7-6	16	TGTGCCAGCAGCTTAGCCTTAGCACCCCGGTACAATGAGCAGTTCTTC	CASSLALAPRYNEQFF
-	TRBJ1-5	many	TRBV29-1	17	TGCAGCGTTGAAGAAGCGAACAGGGATGGGGCCGTCCAGCCCCAGCATTTT	CSVEEANRDGAVQPQHF
-	TRBJ2-1	few	TRBV7-9	12	TGTGCCAGCAGGAATACAGGGAGTGAGCAGTTCTTC	CASRNTGSEQFF
TRBD2	TRBJ2-1	-	TRBV5-8	15	TGTGCCAGCAGCTTGGGGACTAGCGCCAACAATGAGCAGTTCTTC	CASSLGTSANNEQFF
TRBD1	TRBJ2-1	many	TRBV10-3	15	TGTGCCATCAGAAACAGGGGGAGCTCCTACAATGAGCAGTTCTTC	CAIRNRGSSYNEQFF
TRBD1	TRBJ2-7	many	TRBV14	15	TGTGCCAGCAGCCTGACAGGGAGACTCTCCTACGAGCAGTACTTC	CASSLTGRLSYEQYF
TRBD2	TRBJ2-1	many	TRBV18	15	TGTGCCAGCTCACCAAGGGCGGGAGCGGGGGATGAGCAGTTCTTC	CASSPRAGAGDEQFF
-	TRBJ2-1	many	TRBV20-1	15	TGCAGTGCGCATACAGCGGATACTTTAAGTAATGAGCAGTTCTTC	CSAHTADTLSNEQFF
-	TRBJ2-7	few	TRBV6-1	13	TGTGCCAGCAGTAGGGGGGCCGTCTACGAGCAGTACTTC	CASSRGAVYEQYF
-	TRBJ1-1	-	TRBV27	14	TGTGCCAGCAGAGTAGTAGAGGTGAACAATGAAGCTTTCTTT	CASRVVEVNNEAFF